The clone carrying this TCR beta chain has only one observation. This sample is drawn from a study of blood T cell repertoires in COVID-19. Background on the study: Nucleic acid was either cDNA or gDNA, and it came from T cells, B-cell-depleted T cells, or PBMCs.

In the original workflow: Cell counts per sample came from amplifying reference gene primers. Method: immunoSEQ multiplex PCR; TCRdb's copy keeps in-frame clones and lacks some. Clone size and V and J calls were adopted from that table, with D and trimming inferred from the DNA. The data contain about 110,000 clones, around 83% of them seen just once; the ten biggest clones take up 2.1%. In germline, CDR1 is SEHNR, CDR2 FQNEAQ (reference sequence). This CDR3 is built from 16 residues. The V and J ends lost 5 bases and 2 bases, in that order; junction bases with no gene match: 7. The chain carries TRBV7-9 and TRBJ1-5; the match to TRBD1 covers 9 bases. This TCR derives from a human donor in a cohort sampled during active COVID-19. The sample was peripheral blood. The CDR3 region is CASSRWTGDGNQPQHF. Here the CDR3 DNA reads TGTGCCAGCAGCCGGTGGACAGGGGATGGCAATCAGCCCCAGCATTTT.